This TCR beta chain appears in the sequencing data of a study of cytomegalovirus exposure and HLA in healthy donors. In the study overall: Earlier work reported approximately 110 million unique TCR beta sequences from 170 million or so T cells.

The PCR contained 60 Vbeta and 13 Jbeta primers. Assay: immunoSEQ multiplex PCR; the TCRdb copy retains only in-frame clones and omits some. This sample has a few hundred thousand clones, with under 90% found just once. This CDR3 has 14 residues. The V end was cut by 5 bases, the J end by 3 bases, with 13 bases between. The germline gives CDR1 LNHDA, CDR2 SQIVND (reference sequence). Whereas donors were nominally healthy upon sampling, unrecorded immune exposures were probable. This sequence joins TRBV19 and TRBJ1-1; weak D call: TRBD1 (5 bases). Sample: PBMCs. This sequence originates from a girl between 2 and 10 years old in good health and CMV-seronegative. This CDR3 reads CASSASGVYTEAFF. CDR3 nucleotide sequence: TGTGCCAGTAGTGCCTCGGGGGTTTACACTGAAGCTTTCTTT.